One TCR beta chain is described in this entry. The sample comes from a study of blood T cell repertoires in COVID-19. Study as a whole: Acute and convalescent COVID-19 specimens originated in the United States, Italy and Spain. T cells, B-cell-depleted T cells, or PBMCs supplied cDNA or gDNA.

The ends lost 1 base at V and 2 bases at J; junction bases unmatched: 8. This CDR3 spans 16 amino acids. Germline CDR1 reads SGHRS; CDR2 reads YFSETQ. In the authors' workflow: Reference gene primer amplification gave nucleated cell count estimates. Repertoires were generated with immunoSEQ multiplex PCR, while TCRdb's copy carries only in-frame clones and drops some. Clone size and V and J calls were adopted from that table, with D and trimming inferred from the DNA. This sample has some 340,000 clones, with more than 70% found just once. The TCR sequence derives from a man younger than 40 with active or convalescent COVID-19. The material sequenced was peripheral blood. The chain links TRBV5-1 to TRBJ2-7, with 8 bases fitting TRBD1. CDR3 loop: CASSLTRTGPAYEQYF. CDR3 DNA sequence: TGCGCCAGCAGCTTGACACGGACAGGGCCAGCCTACGAGCAGTACTTC.